These 29 T cell receptor beta chains share one sample of origin, sequenced in a study of Ad26.COV2.S vaccination and SARS-CoV-2 variants. Clones were read by immunoSEQ multiplex PCR, and TCRdb kept only the in-frame ones, dropping some. The data show 300,000 to 350,000 clones, with roughly nine tenths seen just once and 5.5% to 7% held by the top ten. Treatment described: some 19 received Ad26.COV2.S at low or high dose, single or two shots; several received placebo; per-sample allocation not given. Specimens were obtained on day 63 following the first vaccine or placebo injection. Sequencing used peripheral blood, obtained in a trial of Ad26.COV2.S vaccine versus placebo. Receptors originate from a person between 18 and 59 years old who received the Ad26.COV2.S COVID-19 vaccine or a placebo.

CDR3 in amino acids: CASRPPGSYSGNTIYF. In DNA form, the CDR3 reads TGTGCCAGTAGACCCCCGGGAAGCTACTCTGGAAACACCATATATTTT. The chain uses TRBV19 and TRBJ1-3; D not resolved. V was clipped by 6 bases and J by 0 bases, with 15 bases between them. The CDR3 is 16 amino acids. Germline lookup yields CDR1 LNHDA and CDR2 SQIVND (reference sequence).

This clone has only a few counts. The chain combines TRBV6-6 with TRBJ1-1; possible D gene TRBD1, 5 bases. This CDR3 region has 14 residues. Germline V CDR1 and CDR2: MNHNY, SVGAGI (reference sequence). Trimming pared 0 bases from V and 4 bases from J, leaving 9 bases between. CDR3 nucleotides: TGTGCCAGCAGTTACTCGGGGGTTGGCACTGAAGCTTTCTTT. Its protein product is CASSYSGVGTEAFF.

The chain uses TRBV19 and TRBJ1-4; TRBD1 aligns across 8 bases. The junction had 5 bases not matched to a gene; V was cut back by 7 bases and J by 7 bases. Germline lookup yields CDR1 LNHDA and CDR2 SQIVND (reference sequence). CDR3 length: 13 amino acids. The CDR3 loop reads CASNQGAREKLFF. CDR3 sequence (DNA): TGTGCCAGTAATCAGGGGGCTCGTGAAAAACTGTTTTTT.

The genes are TRBV9 and TRBJ2-3; maybe TRBD1 (6 bases). The germline gives CDR1 SGDLS, CDR2 YYNGEE. This CDR3 region has 12 residues. V was cut by 6 bases and J by 7 bases, with 12 bases left in between. The CDR3 DNA reads as TGTGCCAGCAACCGAGGGGGAAATACGCAGTATTTT. Encoded protein: CASNRGGNTQYF.

DNA for the CDR3: TGTGCCAGCAGCCCAGCTAGAGGCGTGTTTCCAGATACGCAGTATTTT. Protein sequence: CASSPARGVFPDTQYF. V and J are TRBV7-3 and TRBJ2-3; D gene ambiguous. The CDR3 contains 16 residues. The germline gives CDR1 SGHTA, CDR2 FQGTGA. Trimming removed 5 bases from V and 4 bases from J, with 19 bases in between.

V is TRBV18 and J is TRBJ1-1; D may be TRBD1 (6 bases). V dropped 2 bases and J dropped 1 base, with 17 bases sitting between them. Germline-derived CDR1 and CDR2 are KGHSH and LQKENI. This CDR3 has 17 amino acids. CDR3 DNA sequence: TGTGCCAGCTCACCAAGGGGGAGGGGCGGACAGAACACTGAAGCTTTCTTT. Its translation: CASSPRGRGGQNTEAFF.

The chain combines TRBV4-1 with TRBJ1-1, with TRBD1 as a possible D gene (6 bases). The V end was cut by 5 bases, the J end by 0 bases, with 19 bases between. The CDR3 runs to 17 residues. Germline V gives CDR1 MGHRA, CDR2 YSYEKL. CDR3 protein: CASSFRTDLGLNTEAFF. The DNA for the CDR3 is TGCGCCAGCAGCTTCCGGACAGACCTGGGACTGAACACTGAAGCTTTCTTT.

There are a few counts of this clone. The rearrangement uses TRBV7-2 and TRBJ1-2; D is unclear. The V end was cut by 3 bases, the J end by 8 bases, with 19 bases between. CDR1 and CDR2 from the germline V gene are SGHTA and FQGNSA. The CDR3 has 15 amino acids. The CDR3 here is CASSLSSNSPLGYTF. DNA for the CDR3: TGTGCCAGCAGCTTGAGTAGTAACAGCCCCTTGGGCTACACCTTC.

The gene calls are TRBV5-8 and TRBJ2-7; 8 bases fit TRBD1. The CDR3 contains 15 residues. Trimming cost V 3 bases and J 2 bases; bases outside gene matches: 7. Germline V lookup: CDR1 SGHTS, CDR2 YDEGEE. Here the CDR3 reads CASSSRDRHTYEQYF. The CDR3, as DNA: TGTGCCAGCAGCTCCCGGGACAGGCATACCTACGAGCAGTACTTC.

The CDR3 nucleotides read TGTGCCAGCAGTGCTAGGTGGAGGTGTATCCATGAAAAACTGTTTTTT. It is translated as CASSARWRCIHEKLFF. The chain is built from TRBV6-4 and TRBJ1-4, with D unclear. CDR3 length: 16 amino acids. Trimming took off 4 bases at V and 6 bases at J, with 18 bases between the two ends. CDR1 is MRHNA, CDR2 SNTAGT, per germline.

This clone has just a few counts. The chain recombines TRBV7-9 with TRBJ2-7; 7 bases match TRBD1. The CDR3 is made up of 15 amino acids. The germline V gene encodes CDR1 SEHNR and CDR2 FQNEAQ (reference sequence). The V gene end was trimmed by 6 bases and the J gene end by 0 bases; junction bases not matched to a gene: 8. CDR3 in DNA: TGTGCCAGCAGTTCAGGACAGGCGTCCTCCTACGAGCAGTACTTC. Protein sequence: CASSSGQASSYEQYF.

In this sample, this clone turned up once. The V and J genes are TRBV7-3 and TRBJ1-5, with no clear D. The CDR3 is 13 amino acids. The germline gives CDR1 SGHTA, CDR2 FQGTGA. The germline V and J ends were trimmed by 4 bases and 3 bases, with 7 bases remaining between them. CDR3 in amino acids: CASSSYNNQPQHF. CDR3 in DNA: TGTGCCAGCAGCTCGTACAACAATCAGCCCCAGCATTTT.

The chain recombines TRBV7-9 with TRBJ2-1, with 9 positions matching TRBD1. Germline CDR1 reads SEHNR; CDR2 reads FQNEAQ (reference sequence). Trimming removed 11 bases from V and 16 bases from J; junction bases left unmatched: 9. CDR3 length equals 10 residues. The CDR3 protein is CAPRGQGFFF. The CDR3, as DNA: TGTGCCCCGAGGGGACAGGGTTTTTTCTTC. The complete variable domain, with remaining parts taken from reference TRBV7-9 and TRBJ2-1, reads DTGVSQNPRHKITKRGQNVTFRCDPISEHNRLYWYRQTLGQGPEFLTYFQNEAQLEKSRLLSDRFSAERPKGSFSTLEIQRTEQGDSAMYLCAPRGQGFFFGPGTRLTVL.

This chain joins TRBV10-3 and TRBJ1-5; no firm D call. Germline lookup yields CDR1 ENHRY and CDR2 SYGVKD. The CDR3 spans 13 residues. Between the trimmed V and J ends, which lost 5 bases and 5 bases, there was a span of 10 bases. The CDR3 loop is CAISISGDQPQHF. DNA of the CDR3: TGTGCCATCAGTATAAGCGGGGATCAGCCCCAGCATTTT.

V is TRBV3-1 (or the pseudogene TRBV3-2) and J is TRBJ1-2; 7 bases align to TRBD1. This CDR3 is 15 amino acids long. The junction had 10 bases not matched to a gene; V was cut back by 4 bases and J by 5 bases. Germline-derived CDR1 and CDR2 are LGHDT and YNNKEL (reference sequence). The CDR3 is CASSPQQGTRYGYTF. CDR3 in DNA: TGTGCCAGCAGCCCTCAACAGGGGACGCGGTATGGCTACACCTTC.

This chain joins TRBV7-3 and TRBJ2-7, with TRBD1 matching 8 bases. The germline V gene encodes CDR1 SGHTA and CDR2 FQGTGA. The CDR3 length is 17 residues. V shed 5 bases, J shed 0 bases, and the junction held 12 bases outside the gene matches. In nucleotides, the CDR3 is TGTGCCAGCAGCATTGGGACAGGCGGCCTTCTCTCCTACGAGCAGTACTTC. Translating gives CASSIGTGGLLSYEQYF.

CDR3 DNA sequence: TGTGCCAGCAGCCTTAGGAACTATGGCTACACCTTC. This sequence encodes CASSLRNYGYTF. The J gene is TRBJ1-2, the V gene TRBV5-6; unclear D gene. The V gene's germline CDR1 is SGHDT and CDR2 YYEEEE. With 4 bases removed from V and 2 bases from J, the gap between germline ends came to 6 bases. This CDR3 has 12 amino acids.

The V gene is TRBV7-3, the J gene TRBJ2-5; 10 bases match TRBD1. The junction had 6 bases not matched to a gene; V was cut back by 5 bases and J by 0 bases. The CDR3 runs to 16 residues. The germline gives CDR1 SGHTA, CDR2 FQGTGA. This CDR3 reads CASSQRQGANQETQYF. CDR3 DNA sequence: TGTGCCAGCAGCCAAAGACAGGGGGCAAACCAAGAGACCCAGTACTTC. The variable domain in full, with the rest retrieved from reference TRBV7-3 and TRBJ2-5, is GAGVSQTPSNKVTEKGKYVELRCDPISGHTALYWYRQSLGQGPEFLIYFQGTGAADDSGLPNDRFFAVRPEGSVSTLKIQRTERGDSAVYLCASSQRQGANQETQYFGPGTRLLVL.

The J gene is TRBJ2-3, the V gene TRBV5-6; 8 bases match TRBD1. Germline V gene data show CDR1 as SGHDT and CDR2 as YYEEEE. The CDR3 totals 17 residues. Trimming took 4 bases from V and 2 from J; bases not matched to a gene: 12. The DNA for the CDR3 is TGTGCCAGCAGCGCTAGGACAGGGCCAGGATCCACAGATACGCAGTATTTT. As protein: CASSARTGPGSTDTQYF.

The chain joins TRBV19 to TRBJ2-1; TRBD2 agrees at 11 bases. Per the germline V gene, CDR1 is LNHDA and CDR2 is SQIVND (reference sequence). CDR3 size: 17 residues. V trimming: 0 bases; J trimming: 7 bases; junction bases outside the gene matches: 8. CDR3 coding DNA: TGTGCCAGTAGTATAGATCAGGATAGCGGGAGGGGGAATGAGCAGTTCTTC. It encodes CASSIDQDSGRGNEQFF.

This chain uses TRBV3-1 (or the pseudogene TRBV3-2) with TRBJ2-7; perhaps TRBD2 as D (6 bases). Per germline, CDR1 LGHDT and CDR2 YNNKEL (reference sequence). This CDR3 has 15 amino acids. V dropped 5 bases and J dropped 2 bases, with 16 bases sitting between them. The DNA for the CDR3 is TGTGCCAGCAGCTCCACAGGTAGCGGAGCCTACGAGCAGTACTTC. Protein sequence: CASSSTGSGAYEQYF.

With respect to this clone: In the same sample, other DNA sequences code for this CDR3. V is TRBV4-3 and J is TRBJ1-4; tentatively, D is TRBD1 (5 bases). Germline V gene lookup returns CDR1 LGHNA and CDR2 YSLEER. V gave up 0 bases and J gave up 7 bases, with 12 bases separating them. The length of the CDR3 is 15 residues. CDR3 sequence (DNA): TGCGCCAGCAGCCAAGACGGCCAGGGAGGTGAAAAACTGTTTTTT. This translates into CASSQDGQGGEKLFF.

J is TRBJ2-2 and V is TRBV6-2 or TRBV6-3; 11 nucleotides align to TRBD2. The CDR3 runs 15 residues. Germline V gives CDR1 MNHEY, CDR2 SVGEGT. The ends lost 4 bases at V and 3 bases at J; junction bases unmatched: 1. CDR3 sequence reads: CASSSGLADTGELFF. The CDR3, as DNA: TGTGCCAGCAGTTCGGGACTAGCGGACACCGGGGAGCTGTTTTTT.

The chain employs TRBV4-2 and TRBJ2-2; TRBD1 might be the D (6 bases). V dropped 0 bases and J dropped 3 bases, with 14 bases sitting between them. Germline V gene sequence: CDR1 LGHNA, CDR2 YNFKEQ. The CDR3 sequence is 17 residues long. Here the CDR3 reads CASSQDPGARYTGELFF. As DNA, the CDR3 is TGTGCCAGCAGCCAAGATCCAGGGGCGCGATACACCGGGGAGCTGTTTTTT.

V gene TRBV5-1 combines with J gene TRBJ2-7, with 9 bases matching TRBD1. The CDR3 length is 15 residues. Trimming cost V 4 bases and J 3 bases; bases outside gene matches: 8. Looked up from germline, CDR1 is SGHRS and CDR2 is YFSETQ. CDR3 sequence: CASSQGTGRGYEQYF. CDR3 in DNA: TGCGCCAGCAGCCAGGGGACAGGGCGAGGCTACGAGCAGTACTTC.

The chain joins TRBV5-1 to TRBJ2-5, with 8 bases that match TRBD2. CDR1 SGHRS and CDR2 YFSETQ come from the germline V gene. The CDR3 has 15 amino acids. With V trimmed by 0 bases and J by 1 base, 2 bases remained unmatched. CDR3 sequence: CASSLGTSGQETQYF. CDR3 bases: TGCGCCAGCAGCTTGGGTACTAGCGGCCAAGAGACCCAGTACTTC.

This clone was detected only once. This chain joins TRBV28 and TRBJ2-1, with 12 positions matching TRBD2. The CDR3 covers 18 residues. V lost 2 bases, J lost 2 bases, and 7 bases stayed unmatched. Germline values: CDR1 MDHEN, CDR2 SYDVKM. CDR3 amino acids: CASSLLGTSGQAYNEQFF. DNA of the CDR3: TGTGCCAGCAGTTTACTAGGGACTAGCGGGCAAGCCTACAATGAGCAGTTCTTC.

The chain employs TRBV28 and TRBJ1-2; the D is unclear. Per germline, CDR1 MDHEN and CDR2 SYDVKM. CDR3 length equals 17 residues. The V gene lost 6 bases and the J gene lost 0 bases, with 20 bases spanning the gap. The DNA for the CDR3 is TGTGCCAGCAGGGGAGTTGATAGGGTCAGAGCTAACTATGGCTACACCTTC. Translating gives CASRGVDRVRANYGYTF.

The chain employs TRBV27 and TRBJ1-1; TRBD1 matches 9 bases. The V and J ends lost 5 bases and 7 bases, in that order; junction bases with no gene match: 14. The CDR3 spans 16 residues. Looked up from germline, CDR1 is MNHEY and CDR2 is SMNVEV (reference sequence). The CDR3 reads CASSDSPGQGPLEAFF. CDR3 nucleotide sequence: TGTGCCAGCAGTGACTCGCCGGGACAGGGACCCCTTGAAGCTTTCTTT.